One T cell receptor (beta chain) is described in this entry. These data are taken from a study of blood T cell repertoires in COVID-19. Trimming at V came to 2 bases and at J to 7 bases, leaving 5 bases not matched to a gene. The CDR3 contains 15 residues. CDR1 SGHAT and CDR2 FQNNGV come from the germline V gene. This table comes from immunoSEQ multiplex PCR, and its TCRdb copy is limited to in-frame clones, with some not included. The table shows under 50,000 clones, with 65% to 90% occurring only once. The receptor comes from a man aged 40-49 years with acute or convalescent COVID-19. This chain uses TRBV11-2 with TRBJ1-6; TRBD1 agrees at 7 bases. Sequenced material: peripheral blood. The CDR3 sequence: CASSLIEGANSPLHF. CDR3 nucleotide sequence: TGTGCCAGCAGCTTAATTGAGGGGGCGAATTCACCCCTCCACTTT.